The 10 T cell receptor beta chains below come from one sample, sequenced in a study of T-cell reconstitution after alpha-beta-depleted transplantation in children (dated by TCRdb to 2016 to 2017). The sample's treatment or condition label is to be understood as: allogeneic hematopoietic cell transplantation with graft depleted of TCRalphabeta T cells and CD19 B cells. The library was prepared using PCR. Data came from an Illumina HiSeq 2500. Molecular barcoding was employed in the preparation of TCR libraries, with unique molecular identifiers being used to normalize TCRbeta repertoire quantification. In-frame beta chains were kept once TCRdb had trimmed the public reads at Q25 with fastp and called clones with MiXCR. Rows are unified per CDR3 protein, each entry keeping the most common DNA and genes. The sample table records approximately 500,000 distinct CDR3 sequences; about 11% of these occur just once. Just over 2% of the sample goes to the ten largest clones.

Sequencing used PBMCs, obtained before TCRalphabeta/CD19-depleted stem cell transplant. These receptors originate from a child aged 2-15 years with inherited bone marrow failure, due to receive a stem cell transplant.

Many counts were recorded for this clonotype. The rearrangement links TRBV27 to TRBJ1-2, with D tentatively TRBD1 (6 bases). CDR3 length: 14 amino acids. Germline V CDR1 and CDR2: MNHEY, SMNVEV (reference sequence). The V end lost 5 bases, the J end lost 4 bases, and 14 bases lay between the germline ends. CDR3 amino acids: CASSPQTGLYGYTF. CDR3 in DNA: TGTGCCAGCAGTCCCCAGACAGGTCTCTATGGCTACACCTTC.

The V and J genes are TRBV18 and TRBJ2-3; weak D call: TRBD1 (6 bases). The CDR3 has 15 amino acids. V lost 0 bases, J lost 2 bases, and 9 bases lay in between. The germline CDR1 and CDR2 sequences are KGHSH and LQKENI. CDR3 sequence (DNA): TGTGCCAGCTCACCACCGGGACATCTCACAGATACGCAGTATTTT. Its protein product is CASSPPGHLTDTQYF.

The chain recombines TRBV28 with TRBJ2-1, with D hard to call. The CDR3 sequence is 15 residues long. The germline V and J ends were trimmed by 7 bases and 2 bases, with 15 bases remaining between them. Per germline, CDR1 MDHEN and CDR2 SYDVKM. CDR3 sequence: CASTQLGRTYNEQFF. CDR3 nucleotide sequence: TGTGCCAGCACCCAACTCGGACGGACCTACAATGAGCAGTTCTTC. The entire variable domain, with the rest obtained from reference TRBV28 and TRBJ2-1, is as follows: DVKVTQSSRYLVKRTGEKVFLECVQDMDHENMFWYRQDPGLGLRLIYFSYDVKMKEKGDIPEGYSVSREKKERFSLILESASTNQTSMYLCASTQLGRTYNEQFFGPGTRLTVL.

Remarks on this clonotype: This may be a read error, as it is one base from a much larger clone. This chain connects TRBV4-3 to TRBJ2-7; D is ambiguous. CDR1 LGHNA and CDR2 YSLEER come from the germline V gene. The CDR3 spans 13 residues. Trimming took 6 bases from V and 5 from J, leaving 14 bases between them. CDR3 in DNA: TGCGCCAGCAGTCACTCGATTCTCGACGAGCAGTACTTC. Translating gives CASSHSILDEQYF.

This clonotype has ten or more counts. V and J are TRBV7-2 and TRBJ1-1, with a possible D match to TRBD1 (5 bases). Germline V CDR1 and CDR2: SGHTA, FQGNSA. The ends were cut back, 4 bases at V and 6 bases at J, with 12 bases in the middle. CDR3 length: 13 residues. The CDR3 spells CASSSPMGAEAFF. CDR3 DNA: TGTGCCAGCAGCTCCCCGATGGGGGCTGAAGCTTTCTTT.

In this sample, this clonotype turned up many times. The rearrangement links TRBV29-1 to TRBJ1-1; 9 bases fit TRBD1. The ends lost 3 bases at V and 6 bases at J; junction bases unmatched: 8. Per germline, CDR1 SQVTM and CDR2 ANQGSEA. This CDR3 region has 14 residues. CDR3 sequence: CSVDVGQGFSEAFF. CDR3 sequence (DNA): TGCAGCGTTGATGTAGGACAGGGGTTTTCTGAAGCTTTCTTT.

This clonotype appeared many times. The chain uses TRBV5-1 and TRBJ1-5, with D perhaps TRBD1 (6 bases). V lost 1 base and J lost 5, with 10 bases in between. The germline V gene encodes CDR1 SGHRS and CDR2 YFSETQ. This CDR3 comprises 14 residues. CDR3 sequence (DNA): TGCGCCAGCAGCTTGCAGGGGCTGGATCAGCCCCAGCATTTT. This codes for CASSLQGLDQPQHF.

The J gene is TRBJ2-6, the V gene TRBV4-3; D call uncertain. This CDR3 spans 16 amino acids. Germline loops: CDR1 LGHNA, CDR2 YSLEER. Trimming removed 1 base from V and 0 bases from J, with 7 bases in between. CDR3 in amino acids: CASSQVSNSGANVLTF. The CDR3 DNA reads as TGCGCCAGCAGCCAAGTCTCGAACTCTGGGGCCAACGTCCTGACTTTC.

This clonotype has at least ten counts. V and J are TRBV2 and TRBJ2-2; D is uncertain. Trimming removed 5 bases from V and 1 base from J, with 8 bases in between. CDR3 length: 14 amino acids. Germline V gene data show CDR1 as SNHLY and CDR2 as FYNNEI. CDR3 sequence reads: CASSPTLNTGELFF. The CDR3 region has the DNA TGTGCCAGCAGTCCGACGCTGAACACCGGGGAGCTGTTTTTT.

This clonotype was counted at least ten times. The rearrangement uses TRBV20-1 and TRBJ2-7; perhaps TRBD1 as D (5 bases). This CDR3 has 13 amino acids. Germline V gives CDR1 DFQATT, CDR2 SNEGSKA (reference sequence). Trimming removed 0 bases from V and 1 base from J, with 7 bases in between. The CDR3 nucleotides read TGCAGTGCTAGAGATCCAGGGTCCTACGAGCAGTACTTC. It encodes CSARDPGSYEQYF.